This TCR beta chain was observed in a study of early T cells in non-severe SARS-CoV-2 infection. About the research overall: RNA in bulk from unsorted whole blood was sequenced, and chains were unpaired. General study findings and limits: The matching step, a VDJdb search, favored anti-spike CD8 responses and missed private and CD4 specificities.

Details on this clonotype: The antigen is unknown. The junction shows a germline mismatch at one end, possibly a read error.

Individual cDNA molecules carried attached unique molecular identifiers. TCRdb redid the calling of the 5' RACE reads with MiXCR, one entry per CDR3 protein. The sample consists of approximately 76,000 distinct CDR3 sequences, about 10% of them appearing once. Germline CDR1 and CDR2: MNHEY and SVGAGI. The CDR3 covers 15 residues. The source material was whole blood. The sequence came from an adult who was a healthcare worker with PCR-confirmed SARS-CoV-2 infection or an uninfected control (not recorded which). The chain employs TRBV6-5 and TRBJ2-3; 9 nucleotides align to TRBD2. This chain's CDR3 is CASSYSRIGTSPSTF. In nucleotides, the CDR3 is TGTGCCAGCAGTTACTCGAGGATTGGGACTAGCCCTTCTACTTTT.